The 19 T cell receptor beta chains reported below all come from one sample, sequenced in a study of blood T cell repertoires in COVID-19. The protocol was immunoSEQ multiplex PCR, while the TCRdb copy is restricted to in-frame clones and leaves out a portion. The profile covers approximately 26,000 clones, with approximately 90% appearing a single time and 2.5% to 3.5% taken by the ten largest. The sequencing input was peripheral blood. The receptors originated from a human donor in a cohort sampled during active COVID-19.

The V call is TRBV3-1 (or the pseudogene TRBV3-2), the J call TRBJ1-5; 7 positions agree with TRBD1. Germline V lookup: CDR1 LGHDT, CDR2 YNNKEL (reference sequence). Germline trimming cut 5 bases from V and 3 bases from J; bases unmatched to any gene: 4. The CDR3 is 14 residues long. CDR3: CASSWDSNNQPQHF. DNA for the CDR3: TGTGCCAGCAGCTGGGACAGCAACAATCAGCCCCAGCATTTT.

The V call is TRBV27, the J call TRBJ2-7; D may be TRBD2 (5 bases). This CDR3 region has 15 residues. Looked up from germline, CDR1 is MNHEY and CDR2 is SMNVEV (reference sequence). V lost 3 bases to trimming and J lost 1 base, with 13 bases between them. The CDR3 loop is CASSFFSSQSYEQYF. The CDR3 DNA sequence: TGTGCCAGCAGTTTCTTCTCTAGCCAATCCTACGAGCAGTACTTC.

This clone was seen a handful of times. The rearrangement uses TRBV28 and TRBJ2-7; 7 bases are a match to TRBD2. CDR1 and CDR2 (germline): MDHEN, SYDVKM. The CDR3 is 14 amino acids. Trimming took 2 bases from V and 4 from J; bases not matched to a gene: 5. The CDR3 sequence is CASSLNWDYYEQYF. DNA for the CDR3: TGTGCCAGCAGTTTAAATTGGGACTATTACGAGCAGTACTTC. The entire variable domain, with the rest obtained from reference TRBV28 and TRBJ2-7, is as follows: DVKVTQSSRYLVKRTGEKVFLECVQDMDHENMFWYRQDPGLGLRLIYFSYDVKMKEKGDIPEGYSVSREKKERFSLILESASTNQTSMYLCASSLNWDYYEQYFGPGTRLTVT.

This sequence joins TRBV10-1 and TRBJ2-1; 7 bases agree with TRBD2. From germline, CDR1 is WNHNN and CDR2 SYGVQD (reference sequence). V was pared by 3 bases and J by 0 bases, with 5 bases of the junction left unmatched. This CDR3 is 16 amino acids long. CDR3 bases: TGCGCCAGCAGTGATACCGGGGGGAGCTCCTACAATGAGCAGTTCTTC. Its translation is CASSDTGGSSYNEQFF.

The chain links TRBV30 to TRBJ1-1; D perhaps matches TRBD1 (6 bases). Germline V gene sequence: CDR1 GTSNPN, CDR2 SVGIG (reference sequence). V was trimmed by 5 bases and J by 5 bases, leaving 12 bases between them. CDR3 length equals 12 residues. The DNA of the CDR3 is TGTGCCTGGGGAACGCAGGGGACTGAAGCTTTCTTT. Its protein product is CAWGTQGTEAFF.

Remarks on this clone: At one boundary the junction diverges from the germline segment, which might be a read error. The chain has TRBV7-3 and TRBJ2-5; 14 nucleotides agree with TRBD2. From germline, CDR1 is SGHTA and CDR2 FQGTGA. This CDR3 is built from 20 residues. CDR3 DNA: TGTGCCAGCAGCTTAAAGCCTCTTGGACTAGCGGGAGGTGGGCAAGAAACCCAGTACTTC. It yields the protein CASSLKPLGLAGGGQETQYF.

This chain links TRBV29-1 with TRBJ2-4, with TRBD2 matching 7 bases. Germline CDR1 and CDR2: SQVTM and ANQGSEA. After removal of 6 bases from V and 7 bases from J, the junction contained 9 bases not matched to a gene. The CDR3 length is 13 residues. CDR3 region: CSVRGAGINIQYF. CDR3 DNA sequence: TGCAGCGTGAGAGGAGCGGGAATTAACATTCAGTACTTC. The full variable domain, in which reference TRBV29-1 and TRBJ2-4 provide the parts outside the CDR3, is SAVISQKPSRDICQRGTSLTIQCQVDSQVTMMFWYRQQPGQSLTLIATANQGSEATYESGFVIDKFPISRPNLTFSTLTVSNMSPEDSSIYLCSVRGAGINIQYFGAGTRLSVL.

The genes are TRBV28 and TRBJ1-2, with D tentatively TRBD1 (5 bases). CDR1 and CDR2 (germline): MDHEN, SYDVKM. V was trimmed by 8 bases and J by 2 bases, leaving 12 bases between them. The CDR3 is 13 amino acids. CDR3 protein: CASHRGMNYGYTF. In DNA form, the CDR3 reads TGTGCCAGCCACCGGGGGATGAACTATGGCTACACCTTC.

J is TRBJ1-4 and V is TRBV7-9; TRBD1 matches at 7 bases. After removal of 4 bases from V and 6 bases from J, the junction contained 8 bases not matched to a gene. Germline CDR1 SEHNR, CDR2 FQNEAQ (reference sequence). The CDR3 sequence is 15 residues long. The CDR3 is CASSSGQAQDEKLFF. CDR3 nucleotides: TGTGCCAGCAGCTCTGGACAGGCACAGGATGAAAAACTGTTTTTT.

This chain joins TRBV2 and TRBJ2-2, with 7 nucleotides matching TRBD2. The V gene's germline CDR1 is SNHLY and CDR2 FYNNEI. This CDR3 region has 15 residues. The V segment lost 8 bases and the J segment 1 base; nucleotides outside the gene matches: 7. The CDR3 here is CASQEAGMNTGELFF. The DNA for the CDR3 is TGTGCCAGCCAAGAAGCGGGGATGAACACCGGGGAGCTGTTTTTT.

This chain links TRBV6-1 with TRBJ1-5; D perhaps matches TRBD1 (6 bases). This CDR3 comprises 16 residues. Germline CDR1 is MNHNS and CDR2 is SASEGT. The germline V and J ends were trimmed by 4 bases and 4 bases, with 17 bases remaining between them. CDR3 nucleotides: TGTGCCAGCAGTGGAGAGGGGGGGATTGAAAATCAGCCCCAGCATTTT. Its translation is CASSGEGGIENQPQHF.

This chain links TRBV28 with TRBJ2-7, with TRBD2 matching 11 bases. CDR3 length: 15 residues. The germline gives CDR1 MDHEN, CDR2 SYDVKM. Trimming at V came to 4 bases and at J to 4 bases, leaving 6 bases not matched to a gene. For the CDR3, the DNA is TGTGCCAGCAGTTATACTAGCGGGAGTGGGTACGAGCAGTACTTC. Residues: CASSYTSGSGYEQYF.

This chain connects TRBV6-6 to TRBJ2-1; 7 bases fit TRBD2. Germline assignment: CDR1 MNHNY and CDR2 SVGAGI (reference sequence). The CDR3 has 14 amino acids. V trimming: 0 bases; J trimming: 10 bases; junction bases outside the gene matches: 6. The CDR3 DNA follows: TGTGCCAGCAGTTACTCGACGGGGGGTTGGGAGCAGTTCTTC. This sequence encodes CASSYSTGGWEQFF.

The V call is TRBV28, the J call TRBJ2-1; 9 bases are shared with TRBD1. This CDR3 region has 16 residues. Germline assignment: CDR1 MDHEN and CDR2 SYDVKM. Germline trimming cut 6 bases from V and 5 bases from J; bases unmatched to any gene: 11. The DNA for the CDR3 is TGTGCCAGCAGAGATTATCCGGGACAGGGCAACAATGAGCAGTTCTTC. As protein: CASRDYPGQGNNEQFF.

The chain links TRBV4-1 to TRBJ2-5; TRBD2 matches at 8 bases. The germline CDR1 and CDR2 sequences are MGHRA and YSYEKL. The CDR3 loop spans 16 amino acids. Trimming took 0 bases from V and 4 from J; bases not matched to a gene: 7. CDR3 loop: CASSQEAGANLETQYF. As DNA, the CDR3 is TGCGCCAGCAGCCAAGAAGCGGGAGCCAACTTAGAGACCCAGTACTTC.

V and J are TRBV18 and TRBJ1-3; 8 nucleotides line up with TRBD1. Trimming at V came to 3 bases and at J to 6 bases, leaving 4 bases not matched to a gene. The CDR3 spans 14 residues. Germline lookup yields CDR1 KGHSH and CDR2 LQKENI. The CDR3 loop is CASSPGQEANTIYF. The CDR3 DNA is TGTGCCAGCTCACCGGGACAGGAGGCAAACACCATATATTTT.

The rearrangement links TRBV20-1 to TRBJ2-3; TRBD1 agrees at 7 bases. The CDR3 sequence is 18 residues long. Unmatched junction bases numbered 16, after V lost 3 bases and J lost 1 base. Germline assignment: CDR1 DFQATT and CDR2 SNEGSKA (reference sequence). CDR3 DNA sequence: TGCAGTGCTAGTCAGGCCATGACAGGGAAGGGTGGCACAGATACGCAGTATTTT. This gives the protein CSASQAMTGKGGTDTQYF.

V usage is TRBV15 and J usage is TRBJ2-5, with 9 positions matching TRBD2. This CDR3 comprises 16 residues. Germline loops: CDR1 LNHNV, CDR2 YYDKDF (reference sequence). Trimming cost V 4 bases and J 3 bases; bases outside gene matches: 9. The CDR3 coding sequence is TGTGCCACCAGCACCTATAGCGGGGGAGACAAAGAGACCCAGTACTTC. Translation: CATSTYSGGDKETQYF.

CDR3 residues: CASSWTSGRWSEQFF. The CDR3 coding sequence is TGTGCCAGCAGTTGGACTAGCGGGAGGTGGAGTGAGCAGTTCTTC. The chain joins TRBV28 to TRBJ2-1; 14 bases fit TRBD2. The junction had 5 bases not matched to a gene; V was cut back by 4 bases and J by 9 bases. The length of the CDR3 is 15 residues. Looked up from germline, CDR1 is MDHEN and CDR2 is SYDVKM.